The clone carrying this T cell receptor beta chain was seen at least ten times. Its antigen remains unknown. Original handling: Clinicopathological groups differed in CDR3, with these differences serving to build a distant-metastasis classifier for papillary thyroid cancer. TCRdb reanalyzed the PCR reads via MiXCR. TCRdb's processing, not the authors', yielded these V and J calls. The sample contains around 27,000 clones, about 15% of which appear only once. The sample originates from a study of metastatic and nonmetastatic thyroid tumors. Looking at the study overall: Peripheral blood and tumor or nodule samples from malignant and benign thyroid patients were compared. General study results and limits: Significantly higher TCR beta diversity was reportedly seen in malignant thyroid tumors than benign nodules, in blood and tumor.

Each patient came to thyroid surgery without any prior treatment (of any kind). V shed 0 bases and J shed 5 bases, with 14 bases lying between them. This CDR3 has 15 residues. Germline loops: CDR1 SGDLS, CDR2 YYNGEE. The chain employs TRBV9 and TRBJ2-5; D is possibly TRBD2 (5 bases). The source is a female donor with papillary thyroid cancer or a benign thyroid nodule (not recorded which). Some clones in this sample may be carry-over from other donors' samples. Sequenced input: blood. The CDR3 DNA sequence: TGTGCCAGCAGCGTAGAGGAGGTTAGGCATGAGACCCAGTACTTC. Translation gives CASSVEEVRHETQYF. The whole variable domain, filled in from reference TRBV9 and TRBJ2-5, reads DSGVTQTPKHLITATGQRVTLRCSPRSGDLSVYWYQQSLDQGLQFLIQYYNGEERAKGNILERFSAQQFPDLHSELNLSSLELGDSALYFCASSVEEVRHETQYFGPGTRLLVL.